A selection of T cell receptor beta chains follows, all from one sample in a study of T cells in tuberculosis. Repertoires were generated with immunoSEQ multiplex PCR, while TCRdb's copy carries only in-frame clones and drops some. Of about 34,000 clones detected, over 85% appear once; the ten largest clones hold more than 9.5%. Material: PBMCs, obtained at tuberculosis diagnosis. Receptors were obtained from an adult with tuberculosis. CDR3s include the opening cysteine and the closing phenylalanine or tryptophan. The order of the fields is V gene, D gene, J gene, clone size, CDR3 protein, CDR3 DNA. A D gene is named only where the DNA matches it firmly. The listing skips clone size in some rows; elsewhere it reads once, few, many or a size class.

V gene: TRBV15; D gene: .; J gene: TRBJ2-1; clone size: .; CDR3 protein: CATSNEDWEQFF; CDR3 DNA: TGTGCCACCAGTAACGAGGACTGGGAGCAGTTCTTC
V gene: TRBV11-2; D gene: .; J gene: TRBJ2-7; clone size: .; CDR3 protein: CASSPSTGLPGEQYF; CDR3 DNA: TGTGCCAGCAGCCCTAGCACCGGACTACCGGGCGAGCAGTACTTC
V gene: TRBV10-1; D gene: TRBD1; J gene: TRBJ2-1; clone size: .; CDR3 protein: CASSHGDRTYNEQFF; CDR3 DNA: TGCGCCAGCAGTCACGGGGACAGGACCTACAATGAGCAGTTCTTC
V gene: TRBV2; D gene: TRBD1; J gene: TRBJ2-7; clone size: .; CDR3 protein: CASLGQTDEQYF; CDR3 DNA: TGTGCCAGCCTGGGACAGACTGACGAGCAGTACTTC
V gene: TRBV28; D gene: .; J gene: TRBJ1-4; clone size: .; CDR3 protein: CAIQGTNEKLFF; CDR3 DNA: TGTGCCATACAGGGCACTAATGAAAAACTGTTTTTT
V gene: TRBV27; D gene: .; J gene: TRBJ1-1; clone size: .; CDR3 protein: CASSLFPDLGTEAFF; CDR3 DNA: TGTGCCAGCAGTTTATTTCCCGATCTCGGGACTGAAGCTTTCTTT
V gene: TRBV27; D gene: .; J gene: TRBJ2-1; clone size: .; CDR3 protein: CASRPSSNEQFF; CDR3 DNA: TGTGCCAGCAGACCGAGCTCAAATGAGCAGTTCTTC
V gene: TRBV9; D gene: TRBD1; J gene: TRBJ1-1; clone size: once; CDR3 protein: CASSALGQQNTEAFF; CDR3 DNA: TGTGCCAGCAGCGCTCTGGGACAGCAGAACACTGAAGCTTTCTTT
V gene: TRBV4-1; D gene: TRBD1; J gene: TRBJ1-1; clone size: .; CDR3 protein: CASSQIYRGLNTEAFF; CDR3 DNA: TGCGCCAGCAGCCAAATCTACAGGGGCTTGAACACTGAAGCTTTCTTT
V gene: TRBV4-1; D gene: .; J gene: TRBJ1-5; clone size: .; CDR3 protein: CASTQTGISNQPQHF; CDR3 DNA: TGCGCCAGCACTCAAACGGGAATTAGCAATCAGCCCCAGCATTTT
V gene: TRBV10-2; D gene: .; J gene: TRBJ2-2; clone size: .; CDR3 protein: CASRIGGNTGELFF; CDR3 DNA: TGCGCCAGCAGGATAGGGGGGAACACCGGGGAGCTGTTTTTT
V gene: TRBV28; D gene: TRBD2; J gene: TRBJ2-2; clone size: .; CDR3 protein: CAGSGLATTGELFF; CDR3 DNA: TGTGCCGGATCGGGACTAGCGACCACCGGGGAGCTGTTTTTT
V gene: TRBV18; D gene: TRBD1; J gene: TRBJ2-7; clone size: .; CDR3 protein: CASTLLTGYEQYF; CDR3 DNA: TGTGCCAGCACCCTCCTGACAGGGTACGAGCAGTACTTC
V gene: TRBV10-3; D gene: .; J gene: TRBJ1-5; clone size: .; CDR3 protein: CAISDREGSNQPQHF; CDR3 DNA: TGTGCCATCAGTGACAGGGAAGGAAGCAATCAGCCCCAGCATTTT
V gene: TRBV2; D gene: .; J gene: TRBJ1-1; clone size: .; CDR3 protein: CASRQGNTEAFF; CDR3 DNA: TGTGCCAGCAGGCAGGGTAACACTGAAGCTTTCTTT
V gene: TRBV15; D gene: TRBD1; J gene: TRBJ1-1; clone size: .; CDR3 protein: CATSRLDRGDTEAFF; CDR3 DNA: TGTGCCACCAGCAGACTTGACAGGGGGGACACTGAAGCTTTCTTT
V gene: TRBV7-4; D gene: TRBD2; J gene: TRBJ2-7; clone size: .; CDR3 protein: CASSLVGRESSYEQYF; CDR3 DNA: TGTGCCAGCAGCTTAGTGGGGCGGGAGAGCTCCTACGAGCAGTACTTC
V gene: TRBV18; D gene: .; J gene: TRBJ2-7; clone size: .; CDR3 protein: CASSPVGSEGNEQYF; CDR3 DNA: TGTGCCAGCTCACCTGTCGGGTCGGAGGGAAACGAGCAGTACTTC
V gene: TRBV5-1; D gene: .; J gene: TRBJ2-1; clone size: .; CDR3 protein: CASSLEPGRDEQFF; CDR3 DNA: TGCGCCAGCAGCTTGGAACCGGGGAGAGATGAGCAGTTCTTC
V gene: TRBV27; D gene: TRBD1; J gene: TRBJ1-1; clone size: .; CDR3 protein: CASSLGPSVRDRALTEAFF; CDR3 DNA: TGTGCCAGCAGTTTAGGGCCCTCGGTACGGGACAGGGCTCTTACTGAAGCTTTCTTT
V gene: TRBV11-2; D gene: .; J gene: TRBJ2-7; clone size: .; CDR3 protein: CASSFLSSASYEQYF; CDR3 DNA: TGTGCCAGCAGCTTTCTTTCTAGCGCCTCCTACGAGCAGTACTTC
V gene: TRBV28; D gene: TRBD1; J gene: TRBJ2-2; clone size: once; CDR3 protein: CASSLWGTGEYTGELFF; CDR3 DNA: TGTGCCAGCAGTTTATGGGGGACAGGGGAATACACCGGGGAGCTGTTTTTT
V gene: TRBV30; D gene: .; J gene: TRBJ1-1; clone size: once; CDR3 protein: CAWWDFDMNTEAFF; CDR3 DNA: TGTGCCTGGTGGGACTTCGACATGAACACTGAAGCTTTCTTT
V gene: TRBV6-6; D gene: TRBD1; J gene: TRBJ2-7; clone size: .; CDR3 protein: CASSYSTGGSYEQYF; CDR3 DNA: TGTGCCAGCAGTTACTCGACAGGGGGATCCTACGAGCAGTACTTC
V gene: TRBV11-2; D gene: .; J gene: TRBJ2-7; clone size: .; CDR3 protein: CASSLVAGFSYEQYF; CDR3 DNA: TGTGCCAGCAGCTTAGTGGCGGGGTTCTCCTACGAGCAGTACTTC
V gene: TRBV6-5; D gene: .; J gene: TRBJ1-1; clone size: .; CDR3 protein: CASSYGIPNTEAFF; CDR3 DNA: TGTGCCAGCAGTTACGGCATTCCGAACACTGAAGCTTTCTTT
V gene: TRBV6-6; D gene: TRBD1; J gene: TRBJ1-1; clone size: .; CDR3 protein: CASSPAKTGGSAFF; CDR3 DNA: TGTGCCAGCAGCCCTGCCAAGACAGGGGGGTCAGCTTTCTTT
V gene: TRBV6-1; D gene: .; J gene: TRBJ2-7; clone size: .; CDR3 protein: CASSGAGWSTYEQYF; CDR3 DNA: TGTGCCAGCAGTGGAGCAGGTTGGAGTACCTACGAGCAGTACTTC
V gene: TRBV6-1; D gene: .; J gene: TRBJ2-2; clone size: .; CDR3 protein: CASRSDSSNTGELFF; CDR3 DNA: TGTGCCAGCAGATCCGACAGTTCGAACACCGGGGAGCTGTTTTTT
V gene: TRBV10-3; D gene: .; J gene: TRBJ2-3; clone size: .; CDR3 protein: CAISVGVLVADTQYF; CDR3 DNA: TGTGCCATCAGTGTAGGAGTCCTAGTGGCAGATACGCAGTATTTT
V gene: TRBV5-5; D gene: .; J gene: TRBJ1-2; clone size: .; CDR3 protein: CASSAGKVNYGYTF; CDR3 DNA: TGTGCCAGCAGCGCAGGGAAAGTCAACTATGGCTACACCTTC
V gene: TRBV12-5; D gene: .; J gene: TRBJ2-2; clone size: .; CDR3 protein: CASAIRPGGTTGELFF; CDR3 DNA: TGTGCTAGTGCCATCCGGCCAGGGGGGACCACCGGGGAGCTGTTTTTT
V gene: TRBV9; D gene: .; J gene: TRBJ2-3; clone size: .; CDR3 protein: CASSVRGDSTDTQYF; CDR3 DNA: TGTGCCAGCAGCGTACGGGGAGACTCCACAGATACGCAGTATTTT
V gene: TRBV7-2; D gene: TRBD2; J gene: TRBJ2-7; clone size: .; CDR3 protein: CASSSLTSGGAYEQYF; CDR3 DNA: TGTGCCAGCAGCTCCCTGACTAGCGGGGGGGCCTACGAGCAGTACTTC
V gene: TRBV28; D gene: .; J gene: TRBJ1-1; clone size: .; CDR3 protein: CASSDGGMNTEAFF; CDR3 DNA: TGTGCCAGCAGCGACGGCGGAATGAACACTGAAGCTTTCTTT
V gene: TRBV6-1; D gene: TRBD1; J gene: TRBJ1-2; clone size: .; CDR3 protein: CASSEATGRGGYTF; CDR3 DNA: TGTGCCAGCAGTGAAGCGACAGGGCGGGGAGGCTACACCTTC
V gene: TRBV9; D gene: .; J gene: TRBJ2-2; clone size: .; CDR3 protein: CASSVVGNTGELFF; CDR3 DNA: TGTGCCAGCAGCGTAGTCGGGAACACCGGGGAGCTGTTTTTT
V gene: TRBV7-9; D gene: .; J gene: TRBJ2-2; clone size: .; CDR3 protein: CASSPGRTNTGELFF; CDR3 DNA: TGTGCCAGCAGCCCGGGTCGGACGAACACCGGGGAGCTGTTTTTT
V gene: TRBV6-1; D gene: TRBD1; J gene: TRBJ1-2; clone size: .; CDR3 protein: CASRKQGADYGYTF; CDR3 DNA: TGTGCCAGCAGGAAACAGGGGGCCGACTATGGCTACACCTTC
V gene: TRBV6-5; D gene: .; J gene: TRBJ1-1; clone size: .; CDR3 protein: CASSRAGGVEAFF; CDR3 DNA: TGTGCCAGCAGCCGGGCCGGGGGGGTCGAAGCTTTCTTT
V gene: TRBV4-1; D gene: .; J gene: TRBJ2-7; clone size: .; CDR3 protein: CASSHGGGLTYEQYF; CDR3 DNA: TGCGCCAGCAGCCATGGTGGAGGGCTTACCTACGAGCAGTACTTC
V gene: TRBV5-4; D gene: TRBD1; J gene: TRBJ2-3; clone size: .; CDR3 protein: CASSPSRGQGIDTQYF; CDR3 DNA: TGTGCCAGCAGCCCGAGCCGGGGACAGGGCATAGATACGCAGTATTTT
V gene: TRBV7-9; D gene: TRBD2; J gene: TRBJ2-7; clone size: .; CDR3 protein: CASSLETSGTLEQYF; CDR3 DNA: TGTGCCAGCAGCTTAGAAACTAGCGGGACCCTCGAGCAGTACTTC
V gene: TRBV5-1; D gene: .; J gene: TRBJ2-6; clone size: .; CDR3 protein: CASSLDRRGRSNVLTF; CDR3 DNA: TGCGCCAGCAGCTTGGACCGCAGGGGGAGGTCCAACGTCCTGACTTTC
V gene: TRBV19; D gene: .; J gene: TRBJ1-1; clone size: .; CDR3 protein: CASSTTGNTEAFF; CDR3 DNA: TGTGCCAGTAGTACCACAGGTAACACTGAAGCTTTCTTT
V gene: TRBV18; D gene: TRBD1; J gene: TRBJ1-6; clone size: .; CDR3 protein: CASSQAGTGGTGNSPLHF; CDR3 DNA: TGTGCCAGCTCACAAGCCGGGACAGGGGGAACGGGTAATTCACCCCTCCACTTT
V gene: TRBV6-1; D gene: TRBD2; J gene: TRBJ2-1; clone size: .; CDR3 protein: CASSEYGTSGGGRYNEQFF; CDR3 DNA: TGTGCCAGCAGTGAATACGGGACTAGCGGGGGCGGTCGCTACAATGAGCAGTTCTTC
V gene: TRBV5-4; D gene: .; J gene: TRBJ2-7; clone size: .; CDR3 protein: CASSYKSQGQTEQYF; CDR3 DNA: TGTGCCAGCAGCTATAAATCACAGGGCCAGACCGAGCAGTACTTC
V gene: TRBV6-1; D gene: TRBD2; J gene: TRBJ2-7; clone size: .; CDR3 protein: CASSEGGVYYEQYF; CDR3 DNA: TGTGCCAGCAGTGAGGGGGGGGTTTATTACGAGCAGTACTTC
V gene: TRBV28; D gene: TRBD2; J gene: TRBJ2-7; clone size: .; CDR3 protein: CASSPPGTRSNEQYF; CDR3 DNA: TGTGCCAGCAGCCCCCCAGGGACTAGGAGTAACGAGCAGTACTTC
V gene: TRBV5-1; D gene: TRBD2; J gene: TRBJ2-3; clone size: once; CDR3 protein: CASSLGPSGGDTDTQYF; CDR3 DNA: TGCGCCAGCAGCTTGGGCCCTAGCGGAGGTGATACAGATACGCAGTATTTT
V gene: TRBV9; D gene: .; J gene: TRBJ2-2; clone size: .; CDR3 protein: CASSATGGLGTGELFF; CDR3 DNA: TGTGCCAGCAGCGCGACCGGGGGGCTTGGCACCGGGGAGCTGTTTTTT
V gene: TRBV6-1; D gene: TRBD1; J gene: TRBJ1-1; clone size: once; CDR3 protein: CASSNQGARTEAFF; CDR3 DNA: TGTGCCAGCTCTAACCAGGGGGCGCGGACTGAAGCTTTCTTT
V gene: TRBV5-4; D gene: TRBD2; J gene: TRBJ2-5; clone size: .; CDR3 protein: CASSSPGTSGGTRETQYF; CDR3 DNA: TGTGCCAGCAGCTCCCCCGGGACTAGCGGGGGGACCCGGGAGACCCAGTACTTC
V gene: TRBV11-2; D gene: TRBD2; J gene: TRBJ2-1; clone size: .; CDR3 protein: CASSSPRTSAYKFNEQFF; CDR3 DNA: TGTGCCAGCAGCTCGCCCCGGACTAGCGCCTACAAATTCAATGAGCAGTTCTTC
V gene: TRBV23-1; D gene: .; J gene: TRBJ1-1; clone size: .; CDR3 protein: CASSQPRVAEAFF; CDR3 DNA: TGCGCCAGCAGTCAGCCCAGGGTCGCTGAAGCTTTCTTT
V gene: TRBV21-1; D gene: .; J gene: TRBJ2-7; clone size: .; CDR3 protein: CASSKEAAGLTYEQYF; CDR3 DNA: TGTGCCAGCAGCAAAGAGGCGGCAGGGCTAACCTACGAGCAGTACTTC
V gene: TRBV2; D gene: TRBD1; J gene: TRBJ1-5; clone size: .; CDR3 protein: CASSPGQGEQPQHF; CDR3 DNA: TGTGCCAGCAGTCCCGGACAGGGTGAGCAGCCCCAGCATTTT
V gene: TRBV10-2; D gene: TRBD2; J gene: TRBJ2-3; clone size: .; CDR3 protein: CASSFLAASETQYF; CDR3 DNA: TGCGCCAGCAGCTTTCTAGCGGCCTCCGAGACGCAGTATTTT